A selection of T cell receptor beta chains follows, all from one sample in a study of shared clonotypes between healthy human individuals. This table comes from immunoSEQ multiplex PCR, and its TCRdb copy is limited to in-frame clones, with some not included. The sample has 2 million to 2.5 million clones; roughly 95% are singletons. The sequenced sample was naive CD4+ T cells sorted from blood. These receptors came from a man aged 18-30 years in good health. CDR3s include the opening cysteine and the closing phenylalanine or tryptophan. D genes are given only for firm matches. Part of the rows lack a size; the others show once, few, many or a class for expanded clones.

V	J	size	D	CDR3	DNA
TRBV9	TRBJ1-6	-	-	CASSARDGNNSPLHF	TGTGCCAGCAGTGCCCGGGACGGCAATAATTCACCCCTCCACTTT
TRBV9	TRBJ2-2	-	-	CASSVRGLTGELFF	TGTGCCAGCAGCGTAAGGGGACTCACCGGGGAGCTGTTTTTT
TRBV6-5	TRBJ2-4	-	-	CASSLGNGGNIQYF	TGTGCCAGCAGTTTAGGAAATGGAGGAAACATTCAGTACTTC
TRBV6-5	TRBJ1-6	few	-	CASSKANSPLHF	TGTGCCAGCAGTAAGGCTAATTCACCCCTCCACTTT
TRBV1	TRBJ1-3	-	-	CTSSHPKGSNSGNTIYF	TGCACCAGCAGCCACCCAAAAGGGTCCAACTCTGGAAACACCATATATTTT
TRBV19	TRBJ2-2	-	-	CASSQGTLNTGELFF	TGTGCCAGTAGTCAAGGGACTCTCAACACCGGGGAGCTGTTTTTT
TRBV5-4	TRBJ1-2	-	TRBD1	CASSFGQGPLNNYGYTF	TGTGCCAGCAGCTTCGGACAGGGGCCACTAAATAACTATGGCTACACCTTC
TRBV25-1	TRBJ2-1	-	TRBD2	CASSDPSGSLYNEQFF	TGTGCCAGCAGTGATCCTAGCGGGAGTCTGTACAATGAGCAGTTCTTC
TRBV2	TRBJ1-4	-	TRBD1	CASFPGTGRFSKLFF	TGTGCCAGCTTTCCTGGGACAGGGCGTTTCTCTAAACTGTTTTTT
TRBV6-1	TRBJ2-7	-	-	CASSEAGLVYEQYF	TGTGCCAGCAGTGAAGCGGGGCTTGTCTACGAGCAGTACTTC
TRBV27	TRBJ2-3	once	-	CASSTPSIGKSTDTQYF	TGTGCCAGCAGTACGCCCTCGATTGGGAAGAGCACAGATACGCAGTATTTT
TRBV5-4	TRBJ2-2	-	-	CASSLTGSTTGELFF	TGTGCCAGCAGTCTGACAGGCTCTACCACCGGGGAGCTGTTTTTT
TRBV28	TRBJ1-5	once	-	CASRPSNQPQHF	TGTGCCAGCAGACCGAGCAATCAGCCCCAGCATTTT
TRBV29-1	TRBJ2-5	-	TRBD1	CSVTRRGQGLQETQYF	TGCAGCGTGACCCGTCGGGGACAGGGGCTCCAAGAGACCCAGTACTTC
TRBV6-1	TRBJ2-1	-	TRBD2	CASSHAGGFYNEQFF	TGTGCCAGCAGTCACGCCGGGGGGTTCTACAATGAGCAGTTCTTC
TRBV18	TRBJ2-7	-	TRBD1	CASSPTGTGGARQYF	TGTGCCAGCTCACCGACCGGGACAGGGGGCGCAAGGCAGTACTTC
TRBV6-6	TRBJ1-2	once	-	CASSYSSSYGYTF	TGTGCCAGCAGTTACTCCAGCAGCTATGGCTACACCTTC
TRBV9	TRBJ2-2	once	-	CASSVDAGLNTGELFF	TGTGCCAGCAGCGTAGATGCGGGACTGAACACCGGGGAGCTGTTTTTT
TRBV23-1	TRBJ2-7	-	-	CASSQPPWGSSYEQYF	TGCGCCAGCAGTCAGCCCCCATGGGGGAGCTCCTACGAGCAGTACTTC
TRBV25-1	TRBJ2-7	-	TRBD2	CASSDLVLAGVHEQYF	TGTGCCAGCAGTGATCTTGTACTAGCGGGAGTGCACGAGCAGTACTTC
TRBV5-4	TRBJ1-2	-	TRBD1	CASSLGTGKNDGYTF	TGTGCCAGCAGCTTGGGGACAGGGAAGAACGATGGCTACACCTTC
TRBV30	TRBJ2-5	-	-	CAWRDSPQETQYF	TGTGCCTGGAGGGACTCCCCCCAAGAGACCCAGTACTTC
TRBV5-1	TRBJ2-1	-	TRBD2	CASSLTSGYYNEQFF	TGCGCCAGCAGCTTGACTAGCGGGTACTACAATGAGCAGTTCTTC
TRBV27	TRBJ1-6	-	TRBD1	CASSSDAPGQGYSYNSPLHF	TGTGCCAGCAGTTCCGATGCTCCGGGACAGGGATACTCCTATAATTCACCCCTCCACTTT
TRBV7-9	TRBJ2-7	once	TRBD2	CASSYGLAGGQNSYEQYF	TGTGCCAGCAGCTACGGACTAGCGGGAGGACAAAACTCCTACGAGCAGTACTTC
TRBV14	TRBJ2-7	-	-	CASSRLELGAGEQYF	TGTGCCAGCAGCCGACTGGAGCTAGGGGCCGGCGAGCAGTACTTC
TRBV6-1	TRBJ1-5	once	TRBD1	CASSATGFKQPQHF	TGTGCCAGCAGCGCGACAGGGTTCAAACAGCCCCAGCATTTT
TRBV2	TRBJ2-3	once	TRBD2	CASSEAASGRMTDTQYF	TGTGCCAGCAGTGAAGCGGCTAGCGGGAGGATGACAGATACGCAGTATTTT
TRBV25-1	TRBJ2-2	-	-	CASSDTTINTGELFF	TGTGCCAGCAGTGATACTACCATTAACACCGGGGAGCTGTTTTTT
TRBV5-1	TRBJ2-2	-	-	CASSLDLGAGTGELFF	TGCGCCAGCAGCTTGGATCTGGGGGCAGGCACCGGGGAGCTGTTTTTT
TRBV11-2	TRBJ2-7	-	-	CASSLDPLNPPYEQYF	TGTGCCAGCAGCTTAGATCCCCTTAACCCCCCCTACGAGCAGTACTTC
TRBV7-3	TRBJ2-3	-	-	CASSLGLGAAPWDTQYF	TGTGCCAGCAGCTTGGGTTTGGGAGCGGCCCCTTGGGATACGCAGTATTTT
TRBV7-2	TRBJ2-1	once	TRBD1	CASSARVPGQYNEQFF	TGTGCCAGCAGCGCACGCGTACCGGGACAGTACAATGAGCAGTTCTTC
TRBV6-5	TRBJ1-3	-	TRBD1	CASSRGTASGNTIYF	TGTGCCAGCAGCCGCGGGACAGCCTCTGGAAACACCATATATTTT
TRBV6-1	TRBJ1-3	-	-	CASTGTGNTIYF	TGTGCCAGCACCGGGACTGGAAACACCATATATTTT
TRBV6-5	TRBJ1-1	-	-	CASRMGGVNTEAFF	TGTGCCAGCAGAATGGGGGGTGTGAACACTGAAGCTTTCTTT
TRBV11-1	TRBJ2-7	-	TRBD2	CASSLGSGGFYEQYF	TGTGCCAGCAGCTTAGGGAGCGGGGGGTTCTACGAGCAGTACTTC
TRBV7-2	TRBJ2-7	-	-	CASSSASSYEQYF	TGTGCCAGTTCTAGCGCCTCCTCCTACGAGCAGTACTTC
TRBV6-5	TRBJ2-7	-	-	CASSYLGGSSYEQYF	TGTGCCAGCAGTTACTTAGGAGGGAGCTCCTACGAGCAGTACTTC
TRBV2	TRBJ1-2	-	TRBD1	CASRDRGRNYGYTF	TGTGCCAGCAGGGACAGGGGGCGTAACTATGGCTACACCTTC
TRBV10-2	TRBJ1-6	few	-	CASSSGPRNSPLHF	TGCGCCAGCAGCTCCGGGCCAAGAAATTCACCCCTCCACTTT
TRBV19	TRBJ2-6	-	-	CASRTGGGSVLTF	TGTGCCAGTAGAACCGGCGGAGGCAGCGTCCTGACTTTC
TRBV2	TRBJ1-1	once	-	CASAMNTEAFF	TGTGCCAGTGCTATGAACACTGAAGCTTTCTTT
TRBV28	TRBJ2-1	-	TRBD2	CASSPGGLAGGNEQFF	TGTGCCAGCAGTCCAGGAGGGTTAGCGGGGGGCAATGAGCAGTTCTTC
TRBV11-2	TRBJ2-2	once	-	CASSLAGTGSGELFF	TGTGCCAGCAGCTTAGCGGGGACCGGTTCCGGGGAGCTGTTTTTT
TRBV6-5	TRBJ1-2	-	TRBD1	CASSRGTGLGYGYTF	TGTGCCAGCAGTAGGGGGACAGGGTTGGGCTATGGCTACACCTTC
TRBV5-1	TRBJ1-1	-	-	CASSSGMGTEAFF	TGCGCCAGCAGCTCAGGAATGGGCACTGAAGCTTTCTTT
TRBV5-8	TRBJ2-2	-	-	CASSRSWRGNTGELFF	TGTGCCAGCAGCCGGAGCTGGCGGGGAAACACCGGGGAGCTGTTTTTT
TRBV10-3	TRBJ2-7	-	-	CAISQDVEQYF	TGTGCCATCAGTCAGGACGTTGAGCAGTACTTC
TRBV5-1	TRBJ2-3	-	-	CASSLEKGTDTQYF	TGCGCCAGCAGCTTGGAAAAAGGCACAGATACGCAGTATTTT
TRBV5-4	TRBJ1-4	-	-	CASSFKGANEKLFF	TGTGCCAGCAGCTTTAAGGGGGCTAATGAAAAACTGTTTTTT
TRBV4-2	TRBJ2-3	-	TRBD2	CASSQSTSGGATDTQYF	TGTGCCAGCAGCCAATCGACTAGCGGGGGGGCGACAGATACGCAGTATTTT
TRBV10-3	TRBJ2-7	-	TRBD2	CAISGLAGGQYF	TGTGCCATTTCGGGACTAGCGGGGGGGCAGTACTTC